The rows below give T cell receptor beta chains drawn from one sample of a study of CDR3 diversity in severe acne. One entry per CDR3 protein, called by TCRdb with MiXCR from the PCR reads. The repertoire holds around 91,000 distinct CDR3 sequences, 45% to 60% seen once, with 14% in the top ten. Sequencing was done on a sample of blood. These receptor sequences come from a male donor in good health, without acne. CDR3s include the opening cysteine and the closing phenylalanine or tryptophan.

v_gene	j_gene	CDR3aa
TRBV5-5	TRBJ1-2	CASSLVPTGGSYGYTF
TRBV5-1	TRBJ1-2	CASSPGTDGYTF
TRBV7-9	TRBJ2-7	CASSSRSGWNEQYF
TRBV20-1	TRBJ2-3	CSAIKASGLTDTQYF
TRBV19	TRBJ2-3	CASSIDVNKAGTDTQYF
TRBV7-9	TRBJ1-1	CASSLASGQRGNTEAFF
TRBV5-5	TRBJ2-7	CASSPGGNEQYF
TRBV10-2	TRBJ1-2	CASRPGRGGLYGYTF
TRBV6-5	TRBJ1-5	CASSYSRQGRQPQHF
TRBV4-2	TRBJ2-1	CASSFYICSARSRSDEQFF
TRBV30	TRBJ2-5	CAWSTRGRETQYF
TRBV12-3/TRBV12-4	TRBJ1-2	CASSRLGQSYGYTF
TRBV29-1	TRBJ2-5	CSVWRGETQYF
TRBV6-2/TRBV6-3	TRBJ2-1	CASRRLAGGVYNEQFF
TRBV20-1	TRBJ2-5	CSATLGLASETQYF
TRBV20-1	TRBJ2-5	CSAPLATSGNLYQETQYF
TRBV5-1	TRBJ2-3	CASSEPTGAADTQYF
TRBV6-1	TRBJ2-7	CASNPGTSGTTYEQYF
TRBV5-1	TRBJ1-2	CASSLEAVGTYGYTF
TRBV10-3	TRBJ2-7	CAISEPGQGIYEQYF
TRBV19	TRBJ2-6	CASSIDGANVLTF
TRBV2	TRBJ1-2	CASSDRTSGYYGYTF
TRBV19	TRBJ2-2	CASRNRDRGNTGELFF
TRBV29-1	TRBJ2-2	CSGVRGENTGELFF
TRBV25-1	TRBJ1-6	CASSWDRSNSPLHF
TRBV6-1	TRBJ2-1	CANGLAGGRNEQFF
TRBV7-9	TRBJ2-5	CASSLKGGEGETQYF
TRBV29-1	TRBJ2-7	CSARTGDTSYEQYF
TRBV2	TRBJ2-2	CASSLQGSGTGELFF
TRBV28	TRBJ2-2	CASGLGGRDTGELFF
TRBV7-8	TRBJ1-1	CASSLGGAFF
TRBV6-4	TRBJ2-7	CASSGLLLGRRPYEQYF
TRBV6-1	TRBJ2-3	CASSKLAGGRDTQYF
TRBV3-1	TRBJ2-2	CASSQGDRGVTGELFF
TRBV9	TRBJ2-5	CASSVASGGGETQYF
TRBV19	TRBJ2-2	CASRSRGRWELFF
TRBV25-1	TRBJ1-3	CASSSSPGNTIYF
TRBV6-5	TRBJ1-1	CASSYRGGEASF
TRBV29-1	TRBJ2-2	CSVGPMNTGELFF
TRBV7-9	TRBJ2-5	CAISTGLEQFFGPGTRGETQYF
TRBV29-1	TRBJ1-5	CSVGQVNQPQHF
TRBV6-2/TRBV6-3	TRBJ2-6	CASSYSPGGPGANVLTF